This T cell receptor (beta chain) was observed in a study of vaccination effects on CD4 cells after COVID-19. The wider study: Under the ViraFEST assay, PBMC were stimulated with viral peptide pools so that antigen-specific CD4+ T cells expanded. Sequencing was performed afterwards.

Clones were read by immunoSEQ multiplex PCR, and TCRdb kept only the in-frame ones, dropping some. The table includes tens of thousands of clones, 65% to 70% detected once. Following a 10-day culture, CD4+ T cells were purified. This clone has a single count. Antigen: not known. Study-level findings and limits: Marked clonal contraction of infection- and vaccine-induced clones was seen late after vaccination.

Germline CDR1 is MNHEY and CDR2 is SMNVEV (reference sequence). J gave up 5 bases and V 6 bases, and 7 bases lay outside the gene matches. There are 15 residues in the CDR3. This clonotype was obtained from a human donor who received a COVID-19 vaccine. The material sequenced was CD4+ T cells from PBMCs cultured without peptide, taken before COVID-19 vaccination. This chain joins TRBV27 and TRBJ1-4, with 9 bases that match TRBD1. Here the CDR3 DNA reads TGTGCCAGCAGGGACACCGGGACAGGGAATGAAAAACTGTTTTTT. Protein sequence: CASRDTGTGNEKLFF.